Detailed here is one T cell receptor beta chain. Antigen specificity is unknown. CDR3 length: 17 residues. The J segment lost 0 bases and the V segment lost 1 base, leaving 7 bases of the junction unmatched. Germline values: CDR1 SGHVS, CDR2 FNYEAQ. Sample time point: pre-sensitization, week 0. Treatment defined: therapeutic diphenylcyclopropenone sensitization with weekly scalp DPC. This record belongs to a study of human T cells and chemical hapten exposure. TCRdb re-called the RACE reads with MiXCR, one entry per CDR3 protein. The repertoire has about 120,000 distinct CDR3 sequences, about 13% of them found once; the top ten carry 2.5% to 3.5%. Study-level findings and limits: DPC sensitization did not alter TCRs above 1 in 1000 frequency.

The sample consisted of whole blood, taken in connection with sensitization to the hapten diphenylcyclopropenone (DPC). The chain couples TRBV7-6 to TRBJ1-1; TRBD1 aligns across 8 bases. This receptor was identified in a woman younger than 35 with alopecia areata. Some clones in this sample may be carry-over from other donors' samples. This CDR3 reads CASSLGDRGVMNTEAFF. The CDR3 nucleotides read TGTGCCAGCAGCTTAGGCGACAGGGGAGTGATGAACACTGAAGCTTTCTTT.